Following are 14 T cell receptor beta chains from one sample sequenced in a study of spatial heterogeneity in lung cancer. TCRdb recomputed calls from the 5' RACE reads with MiXCR, one row per CDR3 protein. The sample has 40,000 to 50,000 distinct CDR3 sequences; about 7.4% are singletons. Described time point: sample taken at primary tumor resection. TCRs were sequenced from unsorted whole RNA of tumor, nontumor lung or PBMC. Sequencing used PBMCs, obtained at surgery. The source of these receptors is a female donor with early-stage non-small cell lung cancer.

The V gene is TRBV7-9, the J gene TRBJ2-7; D unclear. The V gene lost 5 bases and the J gene lost 4 bases, with 9 bases spanning the gap. The CDR3 consists of 12 residues. The germline CDR1 and CDR2 sequences are SEHNR and FQNEAQ (reference sequence). The CDR3 sequence is CASSHEEYEQYF. In DNA, the CDR3 is TGTGCCAGCAGCCATGAGGAGTACGAGCAGTACTTC.

This clonotype was counted only a few times. This chain connects TRBV7-6 to TRBJ1-4, with TRBD1 as a possible D gene (6 bases). V lost 5 bases to trimming and J lost 6 bases, with 13 bases between them. This CDR3 has 14 residues. Germline loops: CDR1 SGHVS, CDR2 FNYEAQ. The DNA of the CDR3 is TGTGCCAGCAGCCGACCAGGACAGTATGAAAAACTGTTTTTT. It is translated as CASSRPGQYEKLFF.

Ten or more counts support this clonotype. The V and J genes are TRBV5-6 and TRBJ1-5; TRBD1 aligns across 9 bases. Trimming cost V 4 bases and J 4 bases; bases outside gene matches: 6. The CDR3 spans 15 residues. Germline V gene lookup returns CDR1 SGHDT and CDR2 YYEEEE. The CDR3 DNA reads TGTGCCAGCAGCCTTACAGGGACAGGGAATCAGCCCCAGCATTTT. Translation: CASSLTGTGNQPQHF.

This clonotype was seen more than once but under ten times. The junction differs from germline at one of its ends, possibly a read error. V usage is TRBV5-1 and J usage is TRBJ2-5; D gene ambiguous. The CDR3 loop spans 11 amino acids. Per the germline V gene, CDR1 is SGHRS and CDR2 is YFSETQ. CDR3 DNA sequence: TGCGCCAGCAGCTTGGGCGCCGGAAGGTCCTTC. Translation gives CASSLGAGRSF. The whole variable domain, remainder taken from reference TRBV5-1 and TRBJ2-5, is KAGVTQTPRYLIKTRGQQVTLSCSPISGHRSVSWYQQTPGQGLQFLFEYFSETQRNKGNFPGRFSGRQFSNSRSEMNVSTLELGDSALYLCASSLGAGRSFGPGTRLLVL.

There are many counts of this clonotype. The rearrangement links TRBV12-5 to TRBJ1-1; no reliable D call. V gave up 1 base and J gave up 4 bases, with 7 bases separating them. The CDR3 sequence is 13 residues long. Germline lookup yields CDR1 LGHNT and CDR2 FRNRAP. CDR3 DNA sequence: TGTGCTAGTGGTTTGGGTGCCAGCACTGAAGCTTTCTTT. As protein: CASGLGASTEAFF.

The V and J genes are TRBV5-4 and TRBJ1-4; no firm D call. The V and J ends lost 4 bases and 7 bases respectively, with 11 bases between them. CDR3 size: 13 residues. The V gene's germline CDR1 is SGHNT and CDR2 YYREEE (reference sequence). The CDR3: CASSPLRGEKLFF. As DNA, the CDR3 is TGTGCCAGCAGCCCCCTACGAGGTGAAAAACTGTTTTTT.

This clonotype was detected ten times or more. This chain uses TRBV11-1 with TRBJ2-2, with D unclear. V was cut by 5 bases and J by 3 bases, with 10 bases left in between. Germline lookup yields CDR1 SGHAT and CDR2 FQDESV (reference sequence). CDR3 size: 14 residues. The CDR3 sequence: CASSPESYTGELFF. The CDR3 DNA is TGTGCCAGCAGCCCCGAAAGCTACACCGGGGAGCTGTTTTTT.

There are many counts of this clonotype. The chain is built from TRBV10-2 and TRBJ2-5; D possibly corresponds to TRBD1 (6 bases). From germline, CDR1 is WSHSY and CDR2 SAAADI. The CDR3 spans 15 residues. The V end was cut by 4 bases, the J end by 2 bases, with 14 bases between. CDR3 region: CASSGAGQGQETQYF. The CDR3 DNA reads as TGCGCCAGCAGTGGTGCAGGCCAGGGGCAAGAGACCCAGTACTTC.

This clonotype was seen a few times. V usage is TRBV20-1 and J usage is TRBJ2-3, with D possibly being TRBD2 (5 bases). V was trimmed by 3 bases and J by 2 bases, leaving 12 bases between them. Germline V lookup: CDR1 DFQATT, CDR2 SNEGSKA (reference sequence). The CDR3 extends over 14 amino acids. As DNA, the CDR3 is TGCAGTGCTAGCGGGGTCCAAGACACAGATACGCAGTATTTT. Translated, it gives CSASGVQDTDTQYF.

This clonotype was seen at least ten times. The rearrangement uses TRBV11-2 and TRBJ2-1; no definite D call. Germline-derived CDR1 and CDR2 are SGHAT and FQNNGV. V dropped 3 bases and J dropped 0 bases, with 12 bases sitting between them. There are 16 residues in the CDR3. This chain's CDR3 is CASSFSPLSSYNEQFF. The CDR3 DNA follows: TGTGCCAGCAGCTTCTCACCGCTGAGCTCCTACAATGAGCAGTTCTTC.

In this sample, this clonotype turned up a few times. The chain has TRBV20-1 and TRBJ2-1; TRBD2 agrees at 12 bases. The length of the CDR3 is 13 residues. Germline V gene data show CDR1 as DFQATT and CDR2 as SNEGSKA (reference sequence). With 6 bases clipped from V and 7 bases from J, the junction kept 4 bases outside the gene matches. DNA of the CDR3: TGCAGTGCCAAGACTAGCGGGGGTAATGAGCAGTTCTTC. It encodes CSAKTSGGNEQFF.

This clonotype was counted at least ten times. This sequence joins TRBV29-1 and TRBJ2-3; TRBD1 is a possible D gene (5 bases). V was pared by 8 bases and J by 2 bases, with 14 bases between. This CDR3 has 13 amino acids. The V gene's germline CDR1 is SQVTM and CDR2 ANQGSEA. The CDR3 here is CSPGDRPTDTQYF. Here the CDR3 DNA reads TGCAGCCCGGGCGACAGACCCACAGATACGCAGTATTTT.

This clonotype was counted at least ten times. The chain employs TRBV29-1 and TRBJ1-1; a possible D gene is TRBD1 (6 bases). The CDR3 has 14 residues. The ends were cut back, 3 bases at V and 0 bases at J, with 11 bases in the middle. The germline CDR1 and CDR2 sequences are SQVTM and ANQGSEA. CDR3 loop: CSVDQGIMNTEAFF. CDR3 sequence (DNA): TGCAGCGTTGACCAGGGGATCATGAACACTGAAGCTTTCTTT.

The gene calls are TRBV7-8 and TRBJ2-5, with 9 bases fitting TRBD1. The CDR3 length is 15 residues. The ends lost 5 bases at V and 4 bases at J; junction bases unmatched: 8. Germline loops: CDR1 SGHVS, CDR2 FQNEAQ. The CDR3 DNA follows: TGTGCCAGCAGCCCGACAGGGGGGTTTGCAGAGACCCAGTACTTC. This codes for CASSPTGGFAETQYF.